The present TCR beta chain was sequenced within a study of cytotoxic CD8 clonotypes in ibrutinib-treated CLL. Some clones are missing from TCRdb's copy, which holds only in-frame ones; the method was immunoSEQ multiplex PCR. In the table there are over 70,000 clones, around 83% of which are singletons. The CDR3 is 14 residues long. From germline, CDR1 is SGDLS and CDR2 YYNGEE. Trimming cost V 0 bases and J 8 bases, with 15 bases left between them. This clonotype was obtained from a human donor with chronic lymphocytic leukemia. The source material was PBMCs, sampled before ibrutinib treatment. The rearrangement joins TRBV9 to TRBJ2-7, with no clear D. CDR3 in DNA: TGTGCCAGCAGCGTAGGCAGTGACTCCCCAAAGCAGTACTTC. Amino acid sequence: CASSVGSDSPKQYF.